This T cell receptor beta chain was identified during a study of T cell repertoires in cytomegalovirus infection. As for the study in general: Peptides in the study included HLA-C-restricted and HLA-B-restricted CMV epitopes. The public TCR beta signatures pointed to both CMV infection and matching HLA type.

Findings of the study overall: CMV-specific TCR beta clonotypes restricted by HLA-C were the ones dominating the ex vivo response.

Using its own MiXCR run on the reads, TCRdb lists one record per CDR3 protein. The sample includes some 940,000 distinct CDR3 sequences, about a third of them seen just once. Points on this clonotype: Its antigen is currently unknown.

Looked up from germline, CDR1 is LNHDA and CDR2 is SQIVND (reference sequence). This CDR3 has 13 residues. Trimming took off 5 bases at V and 7 bases at J, with 12 bases between the two ends. This TCR came from a human donor in good health (CMV status not recorded). Some clones in this sample may be carry-over from other donors' samples. This chain connects TRBV19 to TRBJ2-1, with D maybe TRBD1 (5 bases). The sequencing used cultured CD8+ T cells from PBMCs, collected from culture after CMV antigen stimulation. The CDR3 DNA sequence: TGTGCCAGTAGTTCCTATGGGGCGAATGAGCAGTTCTTC. Its translation is CASSSYGANEQFF.